This T cell receptor beta chain came from a study of blood T cells in healthy people across ages. The germline V gene encodes CDR1 SQVTM and CDR2 ANQGSEA. CDR3 length: 16 amino acids. Trimming at V came to 4 bases and at J to 8 bases, leaving 13 bases not matched to a gene. This clonotype was picked up one time. What it binds is not known. The people who gave samples were healthy Caucasians from Russia, aged roughly 6 to 90. Combining a sample-barcoded 5' primer with a J-beta primer mix, a second PCR ran for roughly 6 to 12 cycles. Via MiXCR, TCRdb re-called the 5' RACE reads, giving one row per CDR3 protein. Altogether about 1.4 million distinct CDR3 sequences are present, around 59% being singletons, with the ten largest covering under 8.5%. Broader study findings: Per million T cells, TCR beta diversity dropped roughly linearly as age increased.

The sequence was collected from a man between 18 and 29 years old in good health. Sequenced sample: blood. The chain has TRBV29-1 and TRBJ1-3; TRBD1 matches 11 bases. The chain's CDR3 is CSVGPGTGGSRDTIYF. The CDR3 coding sequence is TGCAGCGTTGGCCCCGGGACAGGGGGTTCTCGGGACACCATATATTTT.